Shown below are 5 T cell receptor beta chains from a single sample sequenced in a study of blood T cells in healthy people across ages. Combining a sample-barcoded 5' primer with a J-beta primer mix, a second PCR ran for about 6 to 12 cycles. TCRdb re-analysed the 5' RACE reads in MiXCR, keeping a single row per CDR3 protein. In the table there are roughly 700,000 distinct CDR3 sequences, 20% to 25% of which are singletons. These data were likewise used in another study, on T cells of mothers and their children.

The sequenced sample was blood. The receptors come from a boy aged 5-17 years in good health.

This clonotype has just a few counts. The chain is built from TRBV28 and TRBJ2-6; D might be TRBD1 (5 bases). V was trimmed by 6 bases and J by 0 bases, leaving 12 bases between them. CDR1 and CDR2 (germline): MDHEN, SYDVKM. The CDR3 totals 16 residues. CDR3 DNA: TGTGCCAGCAGATACCCAGGGAACTCTGGGGCCAACGTCCTGACTTTC. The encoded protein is CASRYPGNSGANVLTF.

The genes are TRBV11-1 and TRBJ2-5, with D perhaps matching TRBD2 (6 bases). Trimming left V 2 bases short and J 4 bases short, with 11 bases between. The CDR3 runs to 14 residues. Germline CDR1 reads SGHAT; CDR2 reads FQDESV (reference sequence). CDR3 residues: CASSLWRDRETQYF. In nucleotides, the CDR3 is TGTGCCAGCAGCTTATGGCGGGATCGAGAGACCCAGTACTTC.

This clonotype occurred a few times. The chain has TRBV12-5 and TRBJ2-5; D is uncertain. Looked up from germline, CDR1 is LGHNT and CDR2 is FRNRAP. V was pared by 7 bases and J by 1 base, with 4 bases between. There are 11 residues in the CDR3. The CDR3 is CASALQETQYF. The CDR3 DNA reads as TGTGCTAGTGCCCTCCAAGAGACCCAGTACTTC.

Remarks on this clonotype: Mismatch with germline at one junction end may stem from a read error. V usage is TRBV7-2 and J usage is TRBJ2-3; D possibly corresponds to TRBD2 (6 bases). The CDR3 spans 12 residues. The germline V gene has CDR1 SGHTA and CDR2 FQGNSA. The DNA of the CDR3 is TGTGCCAGCAGCCTTCCTAGCGATACGCGGTATTTT. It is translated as CASSLPSDTRYF. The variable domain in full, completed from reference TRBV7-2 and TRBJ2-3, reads GAGVSQSPSNKVTEKGKDVELRCDPISGHTALYWYRQSLGQGLEFLIYFQGNSAPDKSGLPSDRFSAERTGGSVSTLTIQRTQQEDSAVYLCASSLPSDTRYFGPGTRLTVL.

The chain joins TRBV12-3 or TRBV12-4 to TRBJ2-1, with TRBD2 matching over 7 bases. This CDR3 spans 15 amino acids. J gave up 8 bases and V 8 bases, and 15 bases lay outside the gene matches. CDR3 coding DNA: TGTGCCAGCGGGCTTGGGGGGAGGGGTTACCATGAGCAGTTCTTC. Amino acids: CASGLGGRGYHEQFF.